This TCR beta chain emerged from a study of response to subunit inactivated influenza vaccine. A few counts support this clonotype. Its antigen is still unknown. MiXCR, run by TCRdb on the RT-PCR reads, gives a single entry per CDR3 protein. The sample contains 860,000 or so distinct CDR3 sequences, about 20% of which appear only once. Whole-study results and caveats: The authors proposed limited new T cell recruitment per seasonal influenza vaccination.

CDR3 length equals 17 residues. Germline CDR1 and CDR2: ENHRY and SYGVKD. Trimming removed 5 bases from V and 7 bases from J; junction bases left unmatched: 11. This material consisted of PBMCs from blood, taken 5 to 6 days after vaccination. The chain recombines TRBV10-3 with TRBJ2-1; 13 bases are shared with TRBD2. The TCR originated in a man aged 50 to 60 who received an inactivated influenza vaccine. CDR3 region: CAISSGLAGDLGNEQFF. The CDR3 DNA follows: TGTGCCATCAGTAGTGGACTAGCGGGAGATTTAGGGAATGAGCAGTTCTTC.